This TCR beta chain was sequenced in a study of shared clonotypes between healthy human individuals. Looking at the study overall: CD8 memory received one plate per donor, CD8 naive two, CD4 memory three and CD4 naive three.

Study-wide results and limits: Generally, naive subsets (rather than memory subsets) showed larger estimated richness.

Of note for this clone: Its antigen is still unknown.

Trimming took off 3 bases at V and 3 bases at J, with 11 bases between the two ends. The CDR3 is 14 amino acids. CDR1 is MDHEN and CDR2 is SYDVKM in the germline V gene. The assay was immunoSEQ multiplex PCR, and TCRdb's table has in-frame clones only and misses some. The sample has over a million clones, around 78% seen once. Sequenced sample: memory CD4+ T cells from PBMCs. As to subset: CD45RA-negative fraction. This chain uses TRBV28 with TRBJ1-2; D is uncertain. The sequence came from a man between 18 and 35 years old in good health. Some clones in this sample may be carry-over from other donors' samples. DNA of the CDR3: TGTGCCAGCAGTTTTTTACAGACTGACTATGGCTACACCTTC. It encodes CASSFLQTDYGYTF.